The 17 T cell receptor beta chains given below trace back to one sample, sequenced in a study of blood T cell repertoires in COVID-19. Measured with immunoSEQ multiplex PCR; TCRdb has only the in-frame clones, and not every one. The sample has 150,000 or so clones, 75% to 90% seen once. The sequenced material came from PBMCs or T cells enriched from blood (not recorded which). The source of these receptors is a woman in her forties who had been exposed to COVID-19.

V usage is TRBV6-1 and J usage is TRBJ1-6; D is undetermined. Germline CDR1 MNHNS, CDR2 SASEGT. With 3 bases removed from V and 8 bases from J, the gap between germline ends came to 11 bases. The CDR3 runs 14 residues. As DNA, the CDR3 is TGTGCCAGCAGTGAGCTGACACCTGATTCACCCCTCCACTTT. Its translation: CASSELTPDSPLHF.

The V and J genes are TRBV2 and TRBJ1-4; D unclear. V gave up 3 bases and J gave up 8 bases, with 10 bases separating them. The length of the CDR3 is 13 residues. CDR1 SNHLY and CDR2 FYNNEI come from the germline V gene. The CDR3 nucleotides are TGTGCCAGCAGTGAGCAGCCCGGGGAAAAACTGTTTTTT. Its protein is CASSEQPGEKLFF.

The rearrangement uses TRBV10-3 and TRBJ1-1, with D hard to call. Trimming left V 6 bases short and J 0 bases short, with 5 bases between. The germline V gene encodes CDR1 ENHRY and CDR2 SYGVKD. The CDR3 sequence is 12 residues long. In DNA form, the CDR3 reads TGTGCCATCAGCGGGTTGAACACTGAAGCTTTCTTT. This encodes CAISGLNTEAFF.

V and J are TRBV27 and TRBJ1-1, with 9 nucleotides matching TRBD1. The CDR3 is made up of 15 amino acids. The junction had 3 bases not matched to a gene; V was cut back by 1 base and J by 3 bases. Germline CDR1 MNHEY, CDR2 SMNVEV (reference sequence). CDR3 residues: CASSLLRDRDTEAFF. CDR3 DNA sequence: TGTGCCAGCAGTTTATTGAGGGACAGGGACACTGAAGCTTTCTTT.

In nucleotides, the CDR3 is TGCGCCAGCAGCAACGGACACGAAATCTATGGCTACACCTTC. Translation: CASSNGHEIYGYTF. The chain uses TRBV5-1 and TRBJ1-2, with D tentatively TRBD1 (5 bases). The CDR3 totals 14 residues. V lost 4 bases and J 4 bases, leaving 14 bases between the germline ends. In germline, CDR1 is SGHRS, CDR2 YFSETQ.

As DNA, the CDR3 is TGTGCCAGCAGCTTAAGGTCTACATCGGGGACTGAAGCTTTCTTT. Translated: CASSLRSTSGTEAFF. The gene calls are TRBV7-9 and TRBJ1-1; D remains unclear. The ends were cut back, 2 bases at V and 5 bases at J, with 15 bases in the middle. Germline loops: CDR1 SEHNR, CDR2 FQNEAQ (reference sequence). CDR3 size: 15 residues. The whole variable domain, remainder taken from reference TRBV7-9 and TRBJ1-1, is DTGVSQNPRHKITKRGQNVTFRCDPISEHNRLYWYRQTLGQGPEFLTYFQNEAQLEKSRLLSDRFSAERPKGSFSTLEIQRTEQGDSAMYLCASSLRSTSGTEAFFGQGTRLTVV.

The chain joins TRBV5-4 to TRBJ1-1; the D gene is possibly TRBD1 (6 bases). Germline V lookup: CDR1 SGHNT, CDR2 YYREEE (reference sequence). The CDR3 length is 15 residues. The ends were cut back, 2 bases at V and 0 bases at J, with 11 bases in the middle. The CDR3 spells CASSLTGIMNTEAFF. The CDR3 nucleotides are TGTGCCAGCAGCTTAACAGGGATAATGAACACTGAAGCTTTCTTT.

The chain is built from TRBV3-1 (or the pseudogene TRBV3-2) and TRBJ1-3; 10 bases align to TRBD1. The ends lost 4 bases at V and 8 bases at J; junction bases unmatched: 5. Germline values: CDR1 LGHDT, CDR2 YNNKEL (reference sequence). The CDR3 runs 14 residues. The CDR3 loop is CASSRGQGGDTIYF. The DNA for the CDR3 is TGTGCCAGCAGCCGAGGACAGGGGGGCGACACCATATATTTT.

The rearrangement links TRBV6-5 to TRBJ1-5; 7 nucleotides line up with TRBD1. The ends lost 6 bases at V and 6 bases at J; junction bases unmatched: 11. The CDR3 has 15 amino acids. CDR1 is MNHEY and CDR2 is SVGAGI in the germline V gene. The CDR3 reads CASSGAGTVRQPQHF. The CDR3 coding sequence is TGTGCCAGCAGCGGGGCCGGGACAGTCCGTCAGCCCCAGCATTTT.

V usage is TRBV19 and J usage is TRBJ1-5; tentatively, D is TRBD1 (6 bases). CDR1 is LNHDA, CDR2 SQIVND, per germline (reference sequence). V was cut by 3 bases and J by 2 bases, with 20 bases left in between. This CDR3 region has 18 residues. CDR3 nucleotides: TGTGCCAGTAGTATTCTTGGGGGCCTAGTCGATGGCAATCAGCCCCAGCATTTT. Protein sequence: CASSILGGLVDGNQPQHF.

V usage is TRBV6-5 and J usage is TRBJ2-1; TRBD2 matches 7 bases. Germline loops: CDR1 MNHEY, CDR2 SVGAGI. The CDR3 runs 15 residues. Trimming took 0 bases from V and 5 from J; bases not matched to a gene: 4. The CDR3 sequence: CASSYSMGGNNEQFF. The CDR3 DNA is TGTGCCAGCAGTTACTCGATGGGGGGGAACAATGAGCAGTTCTTC.

The rearrangement joins TRBV12-5 to TRBJ2-1, with D perhaps TRBD2 (6 bases). V shed 8 bases and J shed 8 bases, with 22 bases lying between them. Germline CDR1 LGHNT, CDR2 FRNRAP. This CDR3 spans 15 amino acids. The CDR3 nucleotides read TGTGCTAGTTCGACTCGACAATACACGGGGGATGAGCAGTTCTTC. It translates to CASSTRQYTGDEQFF.

The chain joins TRBV7-3 to TRBJ1-1; TRBD1 is a possible D gene (6 bases). CDR3 length: 12 residues. The germline gives CDR1 SGHTA, CDR2 FQGTGA. V shed 5 bases and J shed 10 bases, with 14 bases lying between them. CDR3 region: CASSKQGEGAFF. For the CDR3, the DNA is TGTGCCAGCAGCAAACAGGGTGAGGGAGCTTTCTTT.

The chain combines TRBV7-2 with TRBJ1-3, with a tentative D call TRBD1 (6 bases). CDR1 SGHTA and CDR2 FQGNSA come from the germline V gene. There are 15 residues in the CDR3. Trimming took 5 bases from V and 4 from J, leaving 15 bases between them. This CDR3 reads CASSKEGQGGNTIYF. CDR3 DNA sequence: TGTGCCAGCAGCAAAGAGGGCCAGGGGGGAAACACCATATATTTT.

This clone was detected only a few times. The chain is built from TRBV11-3 and TRBJ2-1; D unclear. The V end was cut by 2 bases, the J end by 2 bases, with 10 bases between. CDR1 and CDR2 from the germline V gene are SGHNT and YENEEA. There are 15 residues in the CDR3. The CDR3 DNA reads as TGTGCCAGCAGCTTAACTGGAGTCGCCTACAATGAGCAGTTCTTC. Encoded protein: CASSLTGVAYNEQFF.

This sequence joins TRBV27 and TRBJ1-6; 10 bases are a match to TRBD1. The CDR3 totals 15 residues. CDR1 is MNHEY, CDR2 SMNVEV, per germline (reference sequence). With V trimmed by 5 bases and J by 7 bases, 5 bases remained unmatched. CDR3 DNA: TGTGCCAGCAGTCCCGGGACAGGGGAGAATTCACCCCTCCACTTT. Protein product: CASSPGTGENSPLHF.

V and J are TRBV9 and TRBJ2-5; 9 nucleotides match TRBD2. CDR1 and CDR2 from the germline V gene are SGDLS and YYNGEE. V lost 0 bases, J lost 4 bases, and 16 bases stayed unmatched. The CDR3 sequence is 19 residues long. The chain's CDR3 is CASSVGRGGNFGVSETQYF. The CDR3 coding sequence is TGTGCCAGCAGCGTAGGGCGGGGGGGCAATTTTGGAGTCTCAGAGACCCAGTACTTC.